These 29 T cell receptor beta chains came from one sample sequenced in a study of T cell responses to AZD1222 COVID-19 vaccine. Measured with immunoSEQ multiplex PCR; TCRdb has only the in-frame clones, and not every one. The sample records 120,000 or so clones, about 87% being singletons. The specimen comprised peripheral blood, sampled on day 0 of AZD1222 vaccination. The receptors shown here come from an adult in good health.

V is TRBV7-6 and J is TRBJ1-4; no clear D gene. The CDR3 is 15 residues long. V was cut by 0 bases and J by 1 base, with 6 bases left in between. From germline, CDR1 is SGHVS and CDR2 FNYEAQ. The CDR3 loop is CASSLAAGTNEKLFF. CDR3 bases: TGTGCCAGCAGCTTAGCGGCAGGAACTAATGAAAAACTGTTTTTT.

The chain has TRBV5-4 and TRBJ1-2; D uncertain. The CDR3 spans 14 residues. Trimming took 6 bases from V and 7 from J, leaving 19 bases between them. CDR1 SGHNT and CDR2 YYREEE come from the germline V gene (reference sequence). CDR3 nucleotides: TGTGCCAGCACCACTGAGGACGGGGTACGTGGCTACACCTTC. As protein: CASTTEDGVRGYTF.

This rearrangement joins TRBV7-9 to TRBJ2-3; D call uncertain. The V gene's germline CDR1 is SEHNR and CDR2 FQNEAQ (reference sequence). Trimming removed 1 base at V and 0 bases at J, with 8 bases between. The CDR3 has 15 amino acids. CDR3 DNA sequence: TGTGCCAGCAGCTTAGTGGGTTCTAGCACAGATACGCAGTATTTT. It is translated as CASSLVGSSTDTQYF.

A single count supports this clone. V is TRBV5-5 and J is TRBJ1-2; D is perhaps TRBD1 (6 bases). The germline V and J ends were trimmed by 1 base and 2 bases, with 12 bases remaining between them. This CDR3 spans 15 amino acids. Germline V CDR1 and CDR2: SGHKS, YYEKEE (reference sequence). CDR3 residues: CASSLSGQINYGYTF. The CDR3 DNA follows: TGTGCCAGCAGCTTGTCCGGACAGATCAACTATGGCTACACCTTC.

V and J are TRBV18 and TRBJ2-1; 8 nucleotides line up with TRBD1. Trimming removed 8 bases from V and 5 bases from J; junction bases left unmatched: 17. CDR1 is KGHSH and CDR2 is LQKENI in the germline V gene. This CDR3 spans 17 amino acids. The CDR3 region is CASKHGQGGWGNNEQFF. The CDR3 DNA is TGTGCCAGCAAACATGGACAGGGTGGATGGGGTAACAATGAGCAGTTCTTC.

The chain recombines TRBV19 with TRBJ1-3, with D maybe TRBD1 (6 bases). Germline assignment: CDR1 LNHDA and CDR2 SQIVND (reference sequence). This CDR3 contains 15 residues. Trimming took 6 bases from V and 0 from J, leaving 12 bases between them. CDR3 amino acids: CASRSGTLSGNTIYF. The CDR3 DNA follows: TGTGCCAGTAGATCCGGGACACTCTCTGGAAACACCATATATTTT.

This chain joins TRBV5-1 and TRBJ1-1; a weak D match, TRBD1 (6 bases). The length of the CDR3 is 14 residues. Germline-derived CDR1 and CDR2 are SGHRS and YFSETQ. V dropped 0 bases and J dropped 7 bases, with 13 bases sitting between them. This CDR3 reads CASSLVGGLGEAFF. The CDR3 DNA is TGCGCCAGCAGCTTGGTTGGGGGCTTGGGTGAAGCTTTCTTT.

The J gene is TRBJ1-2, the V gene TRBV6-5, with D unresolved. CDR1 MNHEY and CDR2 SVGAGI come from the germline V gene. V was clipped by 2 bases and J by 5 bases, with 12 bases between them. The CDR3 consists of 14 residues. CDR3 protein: CASSYKSRGYGYTF. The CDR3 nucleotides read TGTGCCAGCAGTTACAAGTCAAGAGGGTATGGCTACACCTTC.

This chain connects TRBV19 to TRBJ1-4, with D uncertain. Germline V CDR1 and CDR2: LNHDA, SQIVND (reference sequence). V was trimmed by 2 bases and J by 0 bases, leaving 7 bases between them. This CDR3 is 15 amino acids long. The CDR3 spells CASSIRAATNEKLFF. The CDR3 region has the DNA TGTGCCAGTAGTATACGGGCAGCAACTAATGAAAAACTGTTTTTT.

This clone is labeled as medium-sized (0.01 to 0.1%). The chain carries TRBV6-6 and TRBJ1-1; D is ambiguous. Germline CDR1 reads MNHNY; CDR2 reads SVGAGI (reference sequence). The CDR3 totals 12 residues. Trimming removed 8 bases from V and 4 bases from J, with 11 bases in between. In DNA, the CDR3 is TGTGCCAGCTACAAAGTAGGCACTGAAGCTTTCTTT. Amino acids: CASYKVGTEAFF.

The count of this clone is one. CDR3 in amino acids: CASSVVGQGSISGNTIYF. The CDR3 nucleotides read TGTGCCAGCAGCGTAGTCGGACAGGGATCCATCTCTGGAAACACCATATATTTT. The chain recombines TRBV9 with TRBJ1-3, with 8 bases lining up with TRBD1. V gave up 0 bases and J gave up 0 bases; unmatched junction bases: 8. In germline, CDR1 is SGDLS, CDR2 YYNGEE. This CDR3 spans 18 amino acids.

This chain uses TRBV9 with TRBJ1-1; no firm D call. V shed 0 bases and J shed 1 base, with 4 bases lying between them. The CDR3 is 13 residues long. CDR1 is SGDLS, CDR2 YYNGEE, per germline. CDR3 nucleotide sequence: TGTGCCAGCAGCGTAGGGAAGAACACTGAAGCTTTCTTT. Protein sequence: CASSVGKNTEAFF.

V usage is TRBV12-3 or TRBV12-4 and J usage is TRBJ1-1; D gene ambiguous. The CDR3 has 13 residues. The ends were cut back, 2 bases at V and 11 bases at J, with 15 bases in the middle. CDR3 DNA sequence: TGTGCCAGCAGTTTACAATTCCGTGTCAGGGCTTTCTTT. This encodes CASSLQFRVRAFF.

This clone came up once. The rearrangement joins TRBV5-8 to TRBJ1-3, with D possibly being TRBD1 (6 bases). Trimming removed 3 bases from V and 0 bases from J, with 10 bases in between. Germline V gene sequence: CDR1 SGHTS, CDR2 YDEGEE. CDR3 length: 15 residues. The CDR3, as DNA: TGTGCCAGCAGCTCACAGGGATACTCTGGAAACACCATATATTTT. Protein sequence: CASSSQGYSGNTIYF.

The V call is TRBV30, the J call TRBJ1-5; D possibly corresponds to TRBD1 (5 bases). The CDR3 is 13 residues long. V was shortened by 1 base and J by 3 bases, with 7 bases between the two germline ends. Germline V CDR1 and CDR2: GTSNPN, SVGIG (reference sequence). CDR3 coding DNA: TGTGCCTGGAGTGCGGGGGACAATCAGCCCCAGCATTTT. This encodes CAWSAGDNQPQHF. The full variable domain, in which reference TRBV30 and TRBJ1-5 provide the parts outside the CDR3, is SQTIHQWPATLVQPVGSPLSLECTVEGTSNPNLYWYRQAAGRGLQLLFYSVGIGQISSEVPQNLSASRPQDRQFILSSKKLLLSDSGFYLCAWSAGDNQPQHFGDGTRLSIL.

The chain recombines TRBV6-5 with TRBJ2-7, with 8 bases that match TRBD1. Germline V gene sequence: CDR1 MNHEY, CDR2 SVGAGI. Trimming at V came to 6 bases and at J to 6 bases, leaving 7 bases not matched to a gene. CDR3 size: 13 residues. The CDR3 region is CASRGTGRGEQYF. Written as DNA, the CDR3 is TGTGCCAGCAGGGGGACAGGACGAGGCGAGCAGTACTTC.

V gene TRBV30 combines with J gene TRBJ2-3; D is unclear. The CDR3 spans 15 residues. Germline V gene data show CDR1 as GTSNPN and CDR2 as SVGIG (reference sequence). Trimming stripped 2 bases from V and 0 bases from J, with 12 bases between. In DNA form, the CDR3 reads TGTGCCTGGAGTAGGACCAACCCAAGCACAGATACGCAGTATTTT. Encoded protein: CAWSRTNPSTDTQYF. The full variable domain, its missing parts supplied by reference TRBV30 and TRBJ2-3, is SQTIHQWPATLVQPVGSPLSLECTVEGTSNPNLYWYRQAAGRGLQLLFYSVGIGQISSEVPQNLSASRPQDRQFILSSKKLLLSDSGFYLCAWSRTNPSTDTQYFGPGTRLTVL.

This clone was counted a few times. This chain's CDR3 is CASSSTGTAYGYTF. In DNA, the CDR3 is TGCGCCAGCAGCTCGACCGGGACAGCCTATGGCTACACCTTC. This rearrangement joins TRBV5-1 to TRBJ1-2, with TRBD1 identical over 7 bases. The CDR3 is made up of 14 amino acids. V lost 3 bases, J lost 4 bases, and 6 bases stayed unmatched. From germline, CDR1 is SGHRS and CDR2 YFSETQ.

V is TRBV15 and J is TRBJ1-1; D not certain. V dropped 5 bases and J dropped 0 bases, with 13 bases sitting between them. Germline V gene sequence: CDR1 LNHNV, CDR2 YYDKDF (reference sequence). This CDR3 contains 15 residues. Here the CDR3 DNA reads TGTGCCACCAGCCCTCCGGTGGGAATGAACACTGAAGCTTTCTTT. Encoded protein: CATSPPVGMNTEAFF.

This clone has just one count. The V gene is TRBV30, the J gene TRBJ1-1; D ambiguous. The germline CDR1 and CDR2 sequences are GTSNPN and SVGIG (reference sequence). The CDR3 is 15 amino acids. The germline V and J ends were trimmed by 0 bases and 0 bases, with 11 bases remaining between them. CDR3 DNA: TGTGCCTGGAGTGTTAATTGGGCCATGAACACTGAAGCTTTCTTT. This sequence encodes CAWSVNWAMNTEAFF.

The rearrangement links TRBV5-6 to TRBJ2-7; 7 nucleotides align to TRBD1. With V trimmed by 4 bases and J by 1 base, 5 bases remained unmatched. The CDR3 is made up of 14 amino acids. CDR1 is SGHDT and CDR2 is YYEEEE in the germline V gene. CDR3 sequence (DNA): TGTGCCAGCAGCAGGGGACAGAAATCCTACGAGCAGTACTTC. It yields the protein CASSRGQKSYEQYF.

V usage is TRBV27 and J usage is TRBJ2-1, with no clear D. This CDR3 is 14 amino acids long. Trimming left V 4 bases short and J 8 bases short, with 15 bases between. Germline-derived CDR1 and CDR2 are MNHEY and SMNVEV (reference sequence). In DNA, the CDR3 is TGTGCCAGCAGTTCCATTACCCCCGCGGATGAGCAGTTCTTC. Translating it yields CASSSITPADEQFF.

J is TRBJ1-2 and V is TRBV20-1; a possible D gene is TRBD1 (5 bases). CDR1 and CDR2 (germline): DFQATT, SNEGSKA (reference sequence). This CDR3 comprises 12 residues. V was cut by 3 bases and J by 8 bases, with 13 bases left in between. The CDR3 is CSASGGRGGYTF. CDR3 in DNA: TGCAGTGCTAGTGGGGGAAGGGGCGGCTACACCTTC.

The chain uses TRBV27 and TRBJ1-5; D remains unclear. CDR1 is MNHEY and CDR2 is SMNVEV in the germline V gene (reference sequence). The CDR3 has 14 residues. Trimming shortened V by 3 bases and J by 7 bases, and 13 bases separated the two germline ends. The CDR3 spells CASSLAQNGQPQHF. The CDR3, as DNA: TGTGCCAGCAGTTTGGCCCAGAATGGACAGCCCCAGCATTTT.

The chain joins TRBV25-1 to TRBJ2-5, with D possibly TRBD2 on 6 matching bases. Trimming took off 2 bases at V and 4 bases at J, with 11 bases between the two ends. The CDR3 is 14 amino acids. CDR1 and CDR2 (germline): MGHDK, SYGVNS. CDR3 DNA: TGTGCCAGCAGTGAACGGGGGTATCGAGAGACCCAGTACTTC. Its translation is CASSERGYRETQYF.

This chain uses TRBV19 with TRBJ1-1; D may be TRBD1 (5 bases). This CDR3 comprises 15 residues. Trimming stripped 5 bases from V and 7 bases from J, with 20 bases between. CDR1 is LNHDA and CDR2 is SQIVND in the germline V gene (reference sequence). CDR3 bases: TGTGCCAGTAGTCCAACAATATGGGGGTGGGGTGAAGCTTTCTTT. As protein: CASSPTIWGWGEAFF. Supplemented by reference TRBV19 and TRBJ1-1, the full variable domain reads DGGITQSPKYLFRKEGQNVTLSCEQNLNHDAMYWYRQDPGQGLRLIYYSQIVNDFQKGDIAEGYSVSREKKESFPLTVTSAQKNPTAFYLCASSPTIWGWGEAFFGQGTRLTVV.

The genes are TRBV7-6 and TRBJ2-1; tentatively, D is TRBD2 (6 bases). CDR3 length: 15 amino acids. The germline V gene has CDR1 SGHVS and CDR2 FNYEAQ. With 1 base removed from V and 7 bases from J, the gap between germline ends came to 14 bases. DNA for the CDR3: TGTGCCAGCAGCTTAGGCCGGGGGACCGCGAATGAGCAGTTCTTC. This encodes CASSLGRGTANEQFF.

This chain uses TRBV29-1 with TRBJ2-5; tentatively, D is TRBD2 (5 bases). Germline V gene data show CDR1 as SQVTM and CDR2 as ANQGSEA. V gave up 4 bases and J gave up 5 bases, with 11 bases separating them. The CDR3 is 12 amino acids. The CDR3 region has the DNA TGCAGCGTTGCGGGATTTGGGGAGACCCAGTACTTC. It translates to CSVAGFGETQYF.

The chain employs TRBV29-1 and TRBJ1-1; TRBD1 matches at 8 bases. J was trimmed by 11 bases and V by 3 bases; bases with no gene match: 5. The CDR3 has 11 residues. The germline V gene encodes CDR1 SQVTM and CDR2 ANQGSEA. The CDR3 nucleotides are TGCAGCGTTGACAGGGGGCGTCTCGCTTTCTTT. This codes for CSVDRGRLAFF.